The 8 T cell receptor beta chains listed next were all sequenced from one sample in a study of shared clonotypes between healthy human individuals (dated by TCRdb to the early 2020s). CD8 naive samples were CD45RO-negative cells positively selected for CCR7, giving a CD45RA+CCR7+ population that excluded TemRA cells. Receptor amplification or capture employed the immunoSEQ multiplex PCR assay. The table was pulled from immuneACCESS by TCRdb, which kept in-frame rearrangements only. Such tables lose some clones; where checked, under half of the loss comes from unresolved V genes, and the rest has no known cause. This sample gives about 600,000 clones in total; 95% to 98% of them show up just once. The ten top clones hold roughly 0.29% of the sample. The sequenced material came from naive CD8+ T cells sorted from blood. Explained via the paper, the cell subset or site label denotes: CD45RA+CCR7+. Receptors were obtained from a man younger than 45 in good health.

The chain couples TRBV29-1 to TRBJ2-5; no clear D gene. V was cut by 2 bases and J by 7 bases, with 8 bases left in between. Germline-derived CDR1 and CDR2 are SQVTM and ANQGSEA. The CDR3 covers 11 residues. The CDR3 sequence: CSVEFRRTQYF. The CDR3 DNA is TGCAGCGTTGAATTCCGTAGGACCCAGTACTTC.

V gene TRBV11-2 combines with J gene TRBJ2-3; D is tentatively TRBD1 or TRBD2 (5 bases each). The V gene's germline CDR1 is SGHAT and CDR2 FQNNGV. Trimming left V 5 bases short and J 0 bases short, with 15 bases between. The CDR3 has 16 amino acids. CDR3 protein: CASSLPGAPSTDTQYF. CDR3 sequence (DNA): TGTGCCAGCAGCCTGCCCGGGGCGCCTAGCACAGATACGCAGTATTTT.

The CDR3 is CASNDYPFINQPQHF. The CDR3 bases are TGTGCCAGTAACGACTACCCATTCATCAATCAGCCCCAGCATTTT. The V gene is TRBV19, the J gene TRBJ1-5; D unresolved. Looked up from germline, CDR1 is LNHDA and CDR2 is SQIVND (reference sequence). The CDR3 totals 15 residues. Trimming took off 7 bases at V and 3 bases at J, with 16 bases between the two ends.

This chain joins TRBV7-2 and TRBJ2-7, with no clear D. CDR1 and CDR2 (germline): SGHTA, FQGNSA. The CDR3 has 16 residues. Trimming removed 2 bases at V and 2 bases at J, with 16 bases between. The CDR3 DNA sequence: TGTGCCAGCAGCTTATTCGCGGCAGGCGGAACCTACGAGCAGTACTTC. It yields the protein CASSLFAAGGTYEQYF. Full variable domain (missing parts from reference TRBV7-2 and TRBJ2-7): GAGVSQSPSNKVTEKGKDVELRCDPISGHTALYWYRQSLGQGLEFLIYFQGNSAPDKSGLPSDRFSAERTGGSVSTLTIQRTQQEDSAVYLCASSLFAAGGTYEQYFGPGTRLTVT.

This sequence joins TRBV28 and TRBJ2-4, with 11 bases that match TRBD1. This CDR3 spans 17 amino acids. The ends lost 3 bases at V and 3 bases at J; junction bases unmatched: 7. The V gene's germline CDR1 is MDHEN and CDR2 SYDVKM. The CDR3 nucleotides are TGTGCCAGCAGTTTTCACCCTGGGACAGGGGGCAAAAACATTCAGTACTTC. Its protein product is CASSFHPGTGGKNIQYF.

V gene TRBV7-8 combines with J gene TRBJ1-1; D unresolved. The length of the CDR3 is 13 residues. Trimming pared 6 bases from V and 5 bases from J, leaving 13 bases between. The germline CDR1 and CDR2 sequences are SGHVS and FQNEAQ. This chain's CDR3 is CASRSWQVTEAFF. In DNA, the CDR3 is TGTGCCAGCAGATCTTGGCAGGTAACTGAAGCTTTCTTT.

V is TRBV7-9 and J is TRBJ2-7; perhaps D is TRBD1 or TRBD2 (5 bases each). V lost 4 bases, J lost 2 bases, and 18 bases lay in between. The V gene's germline CDR1 is SEHNR and CDR2 FQNEAQ (reference sequence). The CDR3 has 16 residues. CDR3: CASSSSGRDGTYEQYF. CDR3 DNA: TGTGCCAGCAGCTCCTCGGGTAGGGACGGAACCTACGAGCAGTACTTC.

The gene calls are TRBV4-1 and TRBJ2-5; tentative D call: TRBD2 (5 bases). The CDR3 sequence is 15 residues long. Trimming removed 0 bases at V and 5 bases at J, with 13 bases between. Germline CDR1 and CDR2: MGHRA and YSYEKL. Here the CDR3 reads CASSQEWVAQETQYF. For the CDR3, the DNA is TGCGCCAGCAGCCAAGAGTGGGTAGCGCAGGAGACCCAGTACTTC.